This TCR beta chain originates from a study of T cell changes during pregnancy in multiple sclerosis. This CDR3 spans 16 amino acids. CDR1 is MNHEY and CDR2 is SMNVEV in the germline V gene (reference sequence). V dropped 1 base and J dropped 7; count of bases not matched to a gene: 4. Profiling relied on immunoSEQ multiplex PCR, and the TCRdb table lists in-frame clones only, not all of them. The sample includes approximately 34,000 clones, more than 85% of them seen just once. The origin of this receptor is a female donor with multiple sclerosis, enrolled in a pregnancy study. This sequence joins TRBV27 and TRBJ1-6, with 10 bases lining up with TRBD1. Sample: CD4+ T cells from peripheral blood mononuclear cells, taken in the second trimester of pregnancy. CDR3 sequence reads: CASSLYGQGGNSPLHF. The CDR3 DNA is TGTGCCAGCAGTTTATACGGACAGGGGGGAAATTCACCCCTCCACTTT.